This TCR beta chain emerged from a study of T cell responses to AZD1222 COVID-19 vaccine. Only in-frame clones appear in the TCRdb table, and some are missing; sequencing was by immunoSEQ multiplex PCR. Seen here are more than 150,000 clones, approximately 92% observed once, and the top ten hold 8% to 13%. Germline CDR1 LNHNV, CDR2 YYDKDF (reference sequence). Trimming cost V 4 bases and J 4 bases; bases outside gene matches: 3. The CDR3 length is 14 residues. This TCR came from an adult in good health. The rearrangement uses TRBV15 and TRBJ1-5, with 8 bases lining up with TRBD1. The sample here was peripheral blood, taken on day 0 of AZD1222 vaccination. CDR3 in DNA: TGTGCCACCAGCATCGACAGGGGTAATCAGCCCCAGCATTTT. This sequence encodes CATSIDRGNQPQHF.